This T cell receptor beta chain emerged from a study of T-cell memory formation after mild COVID-19 (TCRdb year 2021). With respect to the entire study: Most TCR sequence clusters were specific to one of the two donors. Two young, previously healthy adult volunteers made up the cohort, one male and one female. In a couple of donors, T-cell clones that expanded and contracted after mild COVID-19 were tracked by sequencing TCRalpha and TCRbeta repertoires over time. The study at large found these results: SARS-CoV-2 specificity of the second-wave clones peaking on day 37 was not confirmed. From day 15 to 85, contracting clones showed balanced CD4/CD8 phenotypes, whereas a second wave of clones that expanded from day 15 to 37 leaned towards CD4+. Contracting CD4+ clones turned up mainly in the CM and EM memory subsets, whereas EMRA was where CD8+ clones were enriched. Only a couple of mild cases were covered in the study, and larger cohorts including severe cases with pre-infection samples were considered necessary. Some responding clones were detected in pre-infection memory, suggesting pre-existing cross-reactive memory T cells joined the SARS-CoV-2 response.

Ficoll-Paque density gradient centrifugation was used to isolate PBMCs. CDR3 length: 16 amino acids, cysteine to phenylalanine. Just the 48-base CDR3 DNA is kept, in frame starting at base 1. Here V drops 0 bases and J drops 2 bases, and the junction holds 4 bases not matched to any gene. The germline V gene yields SGDLS for CDR1 and YYNGEE for CDR2. Turning to this clonotype: Its recognized antigen is unknown. Base qualities are not provided; no much larger clone lies one nucleotide away.

Sequenced on an Illumina NovaSeq 6000. cDNA libraries for TCRalpha and TCRbeta were prepared by 5'RACE using constant-segment primers, with sample barcodes and unique molecular identifiers added. Trizol reagent was used to extract RNA from every sample. The libraries were amplified in two PCR steps, and the second step added a second sample barcode and Illumina TruSeq adapters. The libraries were sequenced on an Illumina NovaSeq using 2 x 150 bp paired-end reads. The original methods were these. Reads were demultiplexed and collapsed into UMI-guided consensus sequences with migec v1.2.7. Using mixcr v2.1.11, UMI consensuses were aligned to TRA and TRB V and J templates and then assembled into clonotypes. A clonotype was counted as expanded or contracted only when both edgeR and NoisET called the clonotype significant, with the noise models trained on biological replicates. For edgeR calls, a false discovery rate-adjusted p below 0.01 and a log2 fold-change threshold of 1 were applied. As an exploratory analysis of dynamics, PCA with hierarchical clustering was applied to max-normalized trajectories of the 1000 most abundant clonotypes. Each responding clone was given a CD4 or CD8 phenotype based on the CD4+ and CD8+ repertoires, which had been sequenced separately. TCRdb applied fastp at Q25 and MiXCR to the public reads, then kept only in-frame beta chains. CDR3 protein sequences are deduplicated, and each keeps its most common genes and DNA. The V and J calls shown here were made by TCRdb, not taken from the authors' results. Here the sample has some 320,000 distinct CDR3 sequences; more than 15% occur a single time. 20% to 25% of the sample is taken by the ten largest.

Rearrangement joined TRBV9 to TRBJ2-1, with TRBD2 matching 8 junction bases. The sequenced material came from PBMCs or a T cell subset sorted from them (not recorded which). This receptor was identified in a young man who had mild COVID-19 (a few samples of this study predate the infection). The sample titles of this study are shuffled in the database, so cell type and time point are left out; the donor was told from shared clones. The CDR3 in this case is CASSVDRRGAYNEQFF. In nucleotides, the sequence is TGTGCCAGCAGCGTAGACAGGCGGGGGGCCTACAATGAGCAGTTCTTC. Reference TRBV9 and TRBJ2-1 proteins supply the regions before and after the CDR3; the full variable domain is: DSGVTQTPKHLITATGQRVTLRCSPRSGDLSVYWYQQSLDQGLQFLIQYYNGEERAKGNILERFSAQQFPDLHSELNLSSLELGDSALYFCASSVDRRGAYNEQFFGPGTRLTVL.